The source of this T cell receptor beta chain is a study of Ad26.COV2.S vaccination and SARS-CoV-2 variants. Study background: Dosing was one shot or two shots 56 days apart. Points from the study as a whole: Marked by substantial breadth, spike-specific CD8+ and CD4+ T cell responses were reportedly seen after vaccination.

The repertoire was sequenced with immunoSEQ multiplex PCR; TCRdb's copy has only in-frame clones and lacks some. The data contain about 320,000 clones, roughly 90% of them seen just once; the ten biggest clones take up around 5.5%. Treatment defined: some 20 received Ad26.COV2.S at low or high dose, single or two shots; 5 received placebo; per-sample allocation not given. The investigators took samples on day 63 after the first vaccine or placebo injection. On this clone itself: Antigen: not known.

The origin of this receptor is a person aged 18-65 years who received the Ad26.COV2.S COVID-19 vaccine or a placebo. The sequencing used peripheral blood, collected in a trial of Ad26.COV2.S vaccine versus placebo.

Written as DNA, the CDR3 is TGCGCCAGCAGCCAAGAACTAGCGGGGTACGAGCAGTACTTC. It specifies CASSQELAGYEQYF. This chain connects TRBV4-3 to TRBJ2-7; TRBD2 matches 10 bases. This CDR3 has 14 residues. Looked up from germline, CDR1 is LGHNA and CDR2 is YSLEER. With 0 bases clipped from V and 4 bases from J, the junction kept 0 bases outside the gene matches.